The rows below give T cell receptor beta chains drawn from one sample of a study of blood T cell repertoires in COVID-19. Clones were sequenced by immunoSEQ multiplex PCR, and TCRdb holds only the in-frame ones, with some missing. Seen here are tens of thousands of clones, approximately 85% observed once, and the top ten hold about 7%. Sample: peripheral blood. The receptors stem from a man aged 40-49 years with acute or convalescent COVID-19. Each CDR3 is given with its conserved first and last residue. The D gene is left open where the match is weak. Some rows mark clone size as missing; the rest say once, few, many or name a class of expanded clone.

d_call	j_call	v_call	clone_size	cdr3_nt	cdr3_aa
TRBD1	TRBJ2-7	TRBV11-2	-	TGTGCCAGCAGCGCCCGACAGGGTGGGACCTACGAGCAGTACTTC	CASSARQGGTYEQYF
TRBD1	TRBJ1-5	TRBV29-1	once	TGCAGCGTGGGACAGGGCGTTAGCAATCAGCCCCAGCATTTT	CSVGQGVSNQPQHF
-	TRBJ1-2	TRBV3-1/TRBV3-2	-	TGTGCCAGCAGCCAATCCCCGGAGGGCTACACCTTC	CASSQSPEGYTF
TRBD2	TRBJ2-3	TRBV11-3	-	TGTGCCAGCAGCATCGGACTAGCGGGGAAAGATACGCAGTATTTT	CASSIGLAGKDTQYF
TRBD1	TRBJ1-2	TRBV19	-	TGTGCCAGTAGTTCCAGGGGGCGCCGGGATTATGGCTACACCTTC	CASSSRGRRDYGYTF
-	TRBJ2-2	TRBV28	-	TGTGCCAGCAGTCTCAACACCGGGGAGCTGTTTTTT	CASSLNTGELFF
-	TRBJ2-3	TRBV5-1	-	TGCGCCAGCAGCCCAGGACAGAGCACAGATACGCAGTATTTT	CASSPGQSTDTQYF
-	TRBJ1-1	TRBV15	few	TGTGCCACCAGCATAGGGGGAGTCTTCACTGAAGCTTTCTTT	CATSIGGVFTEAFF
-	TRBJ1-2	TRBV9	-	TGTGCCAGCAGCCCGGGATTAGGGGGCTACACCTTC	CASSPGLGGYTF
-	TRBJ2-3	TRBV14	-	TGTGCCAACAGCCAAGAACCGCTAGCCGGCACAGATACGCAGTATTTT	CANSQEPLAGTDTQYF
-	TRBJ1-1	TRBV4-1	-	TGCGCCAGCAGCCGCCCTACAGGGAGGGGCACTGAAGCTTTCTTT	CASSRPTGRGTEAFF
-	TRBJ2-2	TRBV19	-	TGTGCCAGTAGTGCCTGGGAGATGAACACCGGGGAGCTGTTTTTT	CASSAWEMNTGELFF
TRBD2	TRBJ2-5	TRBV2	-	TGTGCCAGCAGTCCCGGGACTAGCGGGGTAGAGACCCAGTACTTC	CASSPGTSGVETQYF
-	TRBJ2-3	TRBV6-1	-	TGTGCCAGCAGTGAACAGGGGAGCGGCACAGATACGCAGTATTTT	CASSEQGSGTDTQYF
TRBD1	TRBJ2-7	TRBV5-4	-	TGTGCCAGCAGCTACAGGCCACAGGGGCTCTACGAGCAGTACTTC	CASSYRPQGLYEQYF
-	TRBJ1-1	TRBV24-1	-	TGTGCCACCAGTGATTTCGGGGAAACTGAAGCTTTCTTT	CATSDFGETEAFF
TRBD1	TRBJ1-6	TRBV5-1	-	TGCGCCAGCAGCCTACAGGGGAGCTCCTATAATTCACCCCTCCACTTT	CASSLQGSSYNSPLHF
-	TRBJ1-2	TRBV4-1	-	TGCGCCAGCAGCCAGGACCCACAGGCTAACTATGGCTACACCTTC	CASSQDPQANYGYTF
-	TRBJ1-2	TRBV5-1	-	TGCGCCAGCAGCTCCGGGGGGAGTTCTGGCTACACCTTC	CASSSGGSSGYTF
TRBD2	TRBJ2-4	TRBV15	-	TGTGCCACCTCTAGCGGGGAGAACATTCAGTACTTC	CATSSGENIQYF
-	TRBJ1-2	TRBV6-2/TRBV6-3	few	TGTGCCAGCAGTTTCTTGGCCGGGTTTTCCAACTATGGCTACACCTTC	CASSFLAGFSNYGYTF
TRBD2	TRBJ2-5	TRBV30	-	TGTGCCTGGAGTAAATCAGCGGGGGGATACCAAGAGACCCAGTACTTC	CAWSKSAGGYQETQYF
TRBD1	TRBJ1-5	TRBV6-2/TRBV6-3	-	TGTGCCAGCAGTATACAGGGGGCGAATCAGCCCCAGCATTTT	CASSIQGANQPQHF
TRBD2	TRBJ2-1	TRBV18	-	TGTGCCAGCTCACCTCTGATGACTAGCGGGACTAGCAATGAGCAGTTCTTC	CASSPLMTSGTSNEQFF
-	TRBJ1-5	TRBV6-5	-	TGTGCCACCCTCAGGGAAACTTTAAATCAGCCCCAGCATTTT	CATLRETLNQPQHF
-	TRBJ1-1	TRBV5-4	-	TGTGCCAGCAGCTTGGCCGGGGGGGCCAGCACTGAAGCTTTCTTT	CASSLAGGASTEAFF
TRBD2	TRBJ2-3	TRBV6-4	-	TGTGCCAGCAGTGACTCAGCGGGGGGGCCAGATACGCAGTATTTT	CASSDSAGGPDTQYF
-	TRBJ2-6	TRBV28	-	TGTGCCAGCAGTTTTTTATCTGGGGCCAACGTCCTGACTTTC	CASSFLSGANVLTF
-	TRBJ2-2	TRBV6-2/TRBV6-3	-	TGTGCCAGCAGTTACGTAAGGGGCCCCGGGGAGCTGTTTTTT	CASSYVRGPGELFF
TRBD2	TRBJ2-5	TRBV6-5	once	TGTGCCAGCACCCCCAGCGGGGGCAAAGAGACCCAGTACTTC	CASTPSGGKETQYF
-	TRBJ1-1	TRBV28	-	TGTGCCAGCAGCAAGAGGGAACGGGCTTTCTTT	CASSKRERAFF
-	TRBJ2-7	TRBV5-6	-	TGTGCCAGCAGCTTGGGGTTGTCAGTTCCCTACGAGCAGTACTTC	CASSLGLSVPYEQYF
-	TRBJ1-1	TRBV5-6	-	TGTGCCAGCAGCTTGAATCTTCTGAACACTGAAGCTTTCTTT	CASSLNLLNTEAFF
-	TRBJ1-5	TRBV7-2	-	TGTGCCAGCAGCTTAGGGCAGGGGAGAAATCAGCCCCAGCATTTT	CASSLGQGRNQPQHF
TRBD2	TRBJ2-2	TRBV11-2	-	TGTGCCAGCAGCTCTCGACCCCTAGCGGGGGCTAACACCGGGGAGCTGTTTTTT	CASSSRPLAGANTGELFF
-	TRBJ1-1	TRBV7-7	-	TGTGCCAGCAGCTTAATAGAGAACACTGAAGCTTTCTTT	CASSLIENTEAFF
-	TRBJ1-2	TRBV18	-	TGTGCCAGCTCACCAGGCAGGGAGGGCTATGGCTACACCTTC	CASSPGREGYGYTF
TRBD2	TRBJ2-3	TRBV7-9	-	TGTGCCAGCAGTTCGACTAGCGGGGGTTTGGATACGCAGTATTTT	CASSSTSGGLDTQYF
-	TRBJ1-6	TRBV11-2	few	TGTGCCAGCAGCTTTACACGGGATTCACCCCTCCACTTT	CASSFTRDSPLHF
TRBD1	TRBJ1-4	TRBV28	-	TGTGCCAGCAGCTTAAAAATCACCGGGACAGGGGGTCGAAAACTGTTTTTT	CASSLKITGTGGRKLFF
TRBD1	TRBJ1-5	TRBV6-5	few	TGTGCCAGCAGTTCCCTAGGACAGGGTGGGAATCAGCCCCAGCATTTT	CASSSLGQGGNQPQHF
TRBD1	TRBJ2-7	TRBV5-1	-	TGCGCCAGCAGCTTGGAGGCCCTTACAGGGGCCAGACCATACGAGCAGTACTTC	CASSLEALTGARPYEQYF
TRBD1	TRBJ2-7	TRBV9	-	TGTGCCAGCAGCGTAGCAGGACAGGGTCCCTACGAGCAGTACTTC	CASSVAGQGPYEQYF
-	TRBJ1-1	TRBV3-1/TRBV3-2	-	TGTGCCAGCAGCCCTTTTCAGAGGTCGAACACTGAAGCTTTCTTT	CASSPFQRSNTEAFF
TRBD1	TRBJ2-2	TRBV30	-	TGTGCCTGGAGTTCCGGGACAGGGTCCGGGGAGCTGTTTTTT	CAWSSGTGSGELFF
-	TRBJ1-6	TRBV12-3/TRBV12-4	few	TGTGCCAGCAGTAAGGGGCGACAGACCCTCCACTTT	CASSKGRQTLHF
-	TRBJ1-2	TRBV19	-	TGTGCCAGTAGTATGATACCGCCCGGTTTTCTTAACTATGGCTACACCTTC	CASSMIPPGFLNYGYTF
-	TRBJ1-5	TRBV6-6	-	TGTGCCAGCAGTGACCGGGGGGGTAATGAGCCCCAGCATTTT	CASSDRGGNEPQHF
TRBD1	TRBJ1-2	TRBV30	-	TGTGCCTGGAGTGGGGGGACAGGGAAGGGTAGCGGCTACACCTTC	CAWSGGTGKGSGYTF
-	TRBJ1-1	TRBV6-2/TRBV6-3	-	TGTGCCAGCAGTTACTCAGGGGTAACCTGGAAAAACACTGAAGCTTTCTTT	CASSYSGVTWKNTEAFF
-	TRBJ2-7	TRBV3-1/TRBV3-2	-	TGTGCCAGCAGCCCCAGGACCTACGAGCAGTACTTC	CASSPRTYEQYF
TRBD1	TRBJ2-6	TRBV19	-	TGTGCCAGCAGCAGGACAGGGGTCGGGGCCAACGTCCTGACTTTC	CASSRTGVGANVLTF
-	TRBJ1-2	TRBV4-2	few	TGTGCCAGCAGCCAAGATGAGTACTCTAACTATGGCTACACCTTC	CASSQDEYSNYGYTF
TRBD1	TRBJ2-1	TRBV7-9	-	TGTGCCAGCAGCTACTCCGGACAGGGTCCCAATGAGCAGTTCTTC	CASSYSGQGPNEQFF
-	TRBJ2-6	TRBV2	-	TGTGCCAGCAGTGGGGCAGTGGGAGGCTCTGGGGCCAACGTCCTGACTTTC	CASSGAVGGSGANVLTF
TRBD2	TRBJ2-7	TRBV2	-	TGTGCCAGCACCACTAGCGGGGGGACCTACGAGCAGTACTTC	CASTTSGGTYEQYF
-	TRBJ2-1	TRBV5-1	-	TGCGCCAGCAGCTTGAGGGGTACCGTAACCAGGGCAACGTACAATGAGCAGTTCTTC	CASSLRGTVTRATYNEQFF
TRBD1	TRBJ1-5	TRBV28	-	TGTGCCAGCACCCGACAGGGAATTCAGCCCCAGCATTTT	CASTRQGIQPQHF
TRBD1	TRBJ1-6	TRBV7-9	once	TGTGCCAGCACCCCCCCGGGACAGGGGCCCATCCGTAATTCACCCCTCCACTTT	CASTPPGQGPIRNSPLHF